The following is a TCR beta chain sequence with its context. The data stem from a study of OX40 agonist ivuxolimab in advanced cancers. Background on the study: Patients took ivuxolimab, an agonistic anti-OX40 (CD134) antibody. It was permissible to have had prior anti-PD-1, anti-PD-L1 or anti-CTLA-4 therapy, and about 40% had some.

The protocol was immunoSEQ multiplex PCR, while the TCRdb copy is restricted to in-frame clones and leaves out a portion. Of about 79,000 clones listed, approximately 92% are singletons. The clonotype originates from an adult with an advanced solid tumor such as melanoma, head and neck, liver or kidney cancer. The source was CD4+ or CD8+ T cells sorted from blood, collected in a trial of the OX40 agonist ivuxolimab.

This CDR3 reads CASSLREVDEKLFF. CDR3 coding DNA: TGTGCCAGTTCCCTCAGGGAGGTGGATGAAAAACTGTTTTTT. The chain joins TRBV19 to TRBJ1-4; possible D gene TRBD1, 5 bases. This CDR3 has 14 residues. Trimming pared 8 bases from V and 6 bases from J, leaving 16 bases between. Germline CDR1 reads LNHDA; CDR2 reads SQIVND (reference sequence).